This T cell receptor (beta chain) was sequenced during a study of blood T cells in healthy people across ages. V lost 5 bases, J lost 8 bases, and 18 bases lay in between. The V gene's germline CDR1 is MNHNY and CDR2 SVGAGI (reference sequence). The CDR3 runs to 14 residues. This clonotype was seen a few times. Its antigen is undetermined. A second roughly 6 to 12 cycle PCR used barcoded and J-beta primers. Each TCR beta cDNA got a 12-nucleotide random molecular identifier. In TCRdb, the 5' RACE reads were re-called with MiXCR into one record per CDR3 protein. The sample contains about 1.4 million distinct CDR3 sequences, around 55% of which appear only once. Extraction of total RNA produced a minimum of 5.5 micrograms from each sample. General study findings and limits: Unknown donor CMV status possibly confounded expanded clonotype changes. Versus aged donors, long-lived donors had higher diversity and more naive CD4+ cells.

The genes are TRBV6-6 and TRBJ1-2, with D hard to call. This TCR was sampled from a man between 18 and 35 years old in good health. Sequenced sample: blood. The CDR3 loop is CASSPRVGVIGYTF. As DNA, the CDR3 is TGTGCCAGCAGTCCCCGGGTGGGTGTCATAGGCTACACCTTC.